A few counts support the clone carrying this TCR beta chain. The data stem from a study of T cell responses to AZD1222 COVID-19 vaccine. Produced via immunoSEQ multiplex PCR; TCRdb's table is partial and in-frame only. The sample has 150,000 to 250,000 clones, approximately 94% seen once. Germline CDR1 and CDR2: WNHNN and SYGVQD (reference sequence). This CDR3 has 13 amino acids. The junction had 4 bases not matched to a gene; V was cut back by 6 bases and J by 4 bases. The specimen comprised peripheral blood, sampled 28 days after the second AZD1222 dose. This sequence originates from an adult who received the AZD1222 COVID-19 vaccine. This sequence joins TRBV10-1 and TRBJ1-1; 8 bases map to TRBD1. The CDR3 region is CASRGTGGTEAFF. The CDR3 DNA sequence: TGCGCCAGCAGGGGGACAGGTGGCACTGAAGCTTTCTTT.